The 10 T cell receptor beta chains given below trace back to one sample, sequenced in a study of identical twins. TCRdb reprocessed the 5' RACE reads with MiXCR, giving one entry per CDR3 protein. The profile covers roughly 1,500,000 distinct CDR3 sequences, with about 30% appearing a single time and about 0.3% taken by the ten largest. Sequencing was performed on cord blood. The receptors stem from a newborn girl in good health.

This clonotype was picked up one time. The chain is built from TRBV18 and TRBJ1-1; 9 bases align to TRBD1. Looked up from germline, CDR1 is KGHSH and CDR2 is LQKENI. V was pared by 2 bases and J by 4 bases, with 2 bases of the junction left unmatched. CDR3 length: 14 residues. CDR3 in DNA: TGTGCCAGCTCACCAAAGACAGGGGGCACTGAAGCTTTCTTT. Its protein is CASSPKTGGTEAFF.

This clonotype was counted at least ten times. CDR3 sequence reads: CANSDSPAKNIQYF. CDR3 coding DNA: TGTGCCAACTCGGATTCACCGGCCAAAAACATTCAGTACTTC. The chain carries TRBV28 and TRBJ2-4; D not resolved. The CDR3 loop spans 14 amino acids. V shed 10 bases and J shed 1 base, with 14 bases lying between them. The germline gives CDR1 MDHEN, CDR2 SYDVKM.

This clonotype was found a few times. CDR3 in amino acids: CASSLWGGLANNEQFF. The CDR3 coding sequence is TGTGCCAGCAGTCTCTGGGGGGGACTAGCGAACAATGAGCAGTTCTTC. V gene TRBV25-1 combines with J gene TRBJ2-1; 10 nucleotides align to TRBD2. The CDR3 loop spans 16 amino acids. Losses at the gene ends were 5 bases for V and 5 bases for J; bases not matched to a gene: 9. Per germline, CDR1 MGHDK and CDR2 SYGVNS. The whole variable domain, remainder taken from reference TRBV25-1 and TRBJ2-1, is EADIYQTPRYLVIGTGKKITLECSQTMGHDKMYWYQQDPGMELHLIHYSYGVNSTEKGDLSSESTVSRIRTEHFPLTLESARPSHTSQYLCASSLWGGLANNEQFFGPGTRLTVL.

The genes are TRBV2 and TRBJ2-5, with a possible D match to TRBD1 (5 bases). This CDR3 has 12 amino acids. Trimming cost V 7 bases and J 5 bases, with 11 bases left between them. Germline V gives CDR1 SNHLY, CDR2 FYNNEI. DNA for the CDR3: TGTGCCAGCATAGGGGTCCAGGAGACCCAGTACTTC. Amino acids: CASIGVQETQYF.

This clonotype was counted once. This sequence joins TRBV11-2 and TRBJ1-4; D possibly corresponds to TRBD1 (5 bases). This CDR3 contains 15 residues. CDR1 and CDR2 from the germline V gene are SGHAT and FQNNGV. Trimming took 5 bases from V and 4 from J, leaving 14 bases between them. The CDR3 region is CASSPQRGINEKLFF. CDR3 in DNA: TGTGCCAGCAGCCCCCAACGGGGGATTAATGAAAAACTGTTTTTT.

The rearrangement joins TRBV9 to TRBJ2-1; TRBD1 matches 8 bases. With V trimmed by 9 bases and J by 11 bases, 10 bases remained unmatched. Germline V gene data show CDR1 as SGDLS and CDR2 as YYNGEE. CDR3 size: 12 residues. CDR3 region: CATESDRAKQFF. DNA for the CDR3: TGTGCCACCGAATCGGACAGGGCTAAGCAGTTCTTC. The full variable domain, its missing parts supplied by reference TRBV9 and TRBJ2-1, is DSGVTQTPKHLITATGQRVTLRCSPRSGDLSVYWYQQSLDQGLQFLIQYYNGEERAKGNILERFSAQQFPDLHSELNLSSLELGDSALYFCATESDRAKQFFGPGTRLTVL.

This clonotype showed up just a few times. The chain has TRBV28 and TRBJ2-3, with TRBD2 identical over 11 bases. Per the germline V gene, CDR1 is MDHEN and CDR2 is SYDVKM. With V trimmed by 2 bases and J by 0 bases, 7 bases remained unmatched. The CDR3 length is 18 residues. CDR3: CASSLMLAGGPSTDTQYF. As DNA, the CDR3 is TGTGCCAGCAGTTTAATGCTAGCGGGAGGACCTAGCACAGATACGCAGTATTTT. Complete variable domain (other parts from reference TRBV28 and TRBJ2-3): DVKVTQSSRYLVKRTGEKVFLECVQDMDHENMFWYRQDPGLGLRLIYFSYDVKMKEKGDIPEGYSVSREKKERFSLILESASTNQTSMYLCASSLMLAGGPSTDTQYFGPGTRLTVL.

J is TRBJ1-4 and V is TRBV9; 7 nucleotides match TRBD1. The V gene's germline CDR1 is SGDLS and CDR2 YYNGEE. This CDR3 is 15 amino acids long. After removal of 0 bases from V and 6 bases from J, the junction contained 5 bases not matched to a gene. CDR3 sequence reads: CASSVAGTVDEKLFF. CDR3 sequence (DNA): TGTGCCAGCAGCGTAGCCGGGACAGTTGATGAAAAACTGTTTTTT.

This chain joins TRBV10-3 and TRBJ1-5; no clear D. The length of the CDR3 is 16 residues. The V gene lost 3 bases and the J gene lost 1 base, with 13 bases spanning the gap. Germline V lookup: CDR1 ENHRY, CDR2 SYGVKD. CDR3 nucleotides: TGTGCCATCAGTGACCCGACGCGACAAAGCAATCAGCCCCAGCATTTT. This gives the protein CAISDPTRQSNQPQHF.

This clonotype came up a few times. The chain uses TRBV16 and TRBJ2-5; 12 nucleotides align to TRBD2. J gave up 1 base and V 1 base, and 7 bases lay outside the gene matches. The CDR3 has 18 residues. Germline CDR1 reads KGHSY; CDR2 reads FQNENV. The CDR3 reads CASSQWGLAGNRQETQYF. CDR3 nucleotides: TGTGCCAGCAGCCAATGGGGACTAGCGGGTAATCGCCAAGAGACCCAGTACTTC.